This entry describes one TCR beta chain. This receptor's antigen is unknown. One base away there is no much larger clone; base qualities are not given. From the cysteine up to the phenylalanine, the CDR3 has a length of 17 residues. The read is trimmed to its CDR3 DNA, 51 bases read in frame from base 1. Memory CD4+ T cells were sorted ex vivo from peripheral blood of narcolepsy patients and healthy controls for TCR Vbeta sequencing. Preparation of the library involved the immunoSEQ multiplex PCR assay. The clones in this table, taken by TCRdb from immuneACCESS, are in-frame only. Not every clone is retained; where verified, under half of the shortfall comes from an unresolved V gene, and the cause of the rest is unknown. The sample data list 26,000 or so clones, and 78% of these were observed just once. Of the sample, 3% to 4% is held by the ten largest clones. These data originate in a study of T cells in narcolepsy (dated by TCRdb to between 2018 and 2020). For the wider study: Patients with narcolepsy type 1 or type 2 (NT1, NT2) and healthy control donors were enrolled in the study. Autoreactive T cells targeting hypocretin neuron self-antigens (hypocretin, TRIB2) were sought in narcolepsy patients, and TCR Vbeta sequencing was used to track clonotypes in blood and CSF. Broader findings and caveats from the paper: Numbers of sequenced blood memory CD4+ clonotypes were comparable, with averages of 38,000 to 40,000 in patients and more than 30,000 in controls. No sequences matching autoreactive T cell clones were contained in some blood memory CD4+ repertoires from patients and controls. Autoreactive clonotypes were reported to be detected serially in the blood of the same patients and of different patients, but not in the blood of healthy controls. Plots comparing CSF and blood CD4+ T cell clonotypes from the same patient highlighted HCRT-specific and TRIB2-specific autoreactive clonotypes.

The clonotype comes from a human donor with narcolepsy. The chain is encoded by TRBV12-2 joined to TRBJ2-7; TRBD2 was called by the table and not checked on the DNA. TRBV12-2 is a documented pseudogene. The sample was CD45RA- memory CD4+ T cells from PBMCs. This specimen's cell subset or site label, per the study, means: memory T cells sorted ex vivo from peripheral blood. The DNA reads as follows: TGTGCAAGTCGCCCCCGCCCATCGGGTGAGTACTCCTACGAGCAGTACTTC. It specifies CASRPRPSGEYSYEQYF.